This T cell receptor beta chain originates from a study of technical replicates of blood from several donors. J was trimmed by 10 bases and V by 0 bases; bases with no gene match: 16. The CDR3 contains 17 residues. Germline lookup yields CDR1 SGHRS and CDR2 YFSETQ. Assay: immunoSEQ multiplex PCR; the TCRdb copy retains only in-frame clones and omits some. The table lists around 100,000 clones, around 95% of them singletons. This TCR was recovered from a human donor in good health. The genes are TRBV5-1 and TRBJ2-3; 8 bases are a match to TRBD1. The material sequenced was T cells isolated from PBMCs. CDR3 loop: CASSLAGGADYSAPQYF. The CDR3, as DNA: TGCGCCAGCAGCTTGGCAGGGGGCGCCGATTATTCCGCGCCGCAGTATTTT.